This TCR beta chain was retrieved from a study of T cell responses to AZD1222 COVID-19 vaccine. This table comes from immunoSEQ multiplex PCR, and its TCRdb copy is limited to in-frame clones, with some not included. The table has 89,000 or so clones, approximately 86% seen once. Germline assignment: CDR1 SGHVS and CDR2 FNYEAQ. Deletions cut 3 bases from V and 3 bases from J, with 15 bases between. The CDR3 consists of 17 residues. This sequence was found in an adult who received the AZD1222 COVID-19 vaccine. V gene TRBV7-6 combines with J gene TRBJ2-6; possibly TRBD1 for D (6 bases). Sequences were derived from peripheral blood, sampled 28 days after the second AZD1222 dose. The CDR3 DNA is TGTGCCAGCAGCTTGGGCAGGGGCTCAGGTGGGGCCAACGTCCTGACTTTC. This sequence encodes CASSLGRGSGGANVLTF.